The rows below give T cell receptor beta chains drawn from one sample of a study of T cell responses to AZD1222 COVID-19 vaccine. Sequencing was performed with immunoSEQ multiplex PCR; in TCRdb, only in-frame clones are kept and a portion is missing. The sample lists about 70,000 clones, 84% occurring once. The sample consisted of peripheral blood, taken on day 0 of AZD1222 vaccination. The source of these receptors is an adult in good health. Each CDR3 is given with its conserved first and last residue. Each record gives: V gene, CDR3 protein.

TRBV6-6,CASSLQGETEAFF
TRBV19,CASRPPPRLVGETQYF
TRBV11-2,CASSYQGSNEKLFF
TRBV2,CASLRGRSTEAFF
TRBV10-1,CASSGDGYNEQFF
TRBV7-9,CASSLQNTEAFF
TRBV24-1,CATSDLQRGGRNEQFF
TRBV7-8,CASSLAGQAYGYTF
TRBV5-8,CASSSGRSSGNTIYF
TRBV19,CASRLAGDPDTQYF
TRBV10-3,CAIKEGTNTEAFF
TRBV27,CASSPGGNTIYF
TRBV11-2,CASSLVSMNTEAFF
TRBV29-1,CSVESEYEQYF
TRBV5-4,CASSLGGNYGYTF
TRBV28,CASSLVRAVETQYF
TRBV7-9,CASSLTPNYGYTF
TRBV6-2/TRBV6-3,CASSLRVSTEAFF
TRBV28,CASSFPRQGTSNTEAFF
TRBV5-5,CASSAGWGPSPLHF
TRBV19,CASSIEGTGRANEQYF
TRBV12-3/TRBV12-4,CASRAADHNEQFF
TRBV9,CASSVRQGAQSGSLGGYTF
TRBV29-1,CSGGTGLNTEAFF
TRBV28,CASRGQYTDTQYF
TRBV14,CASSPRTGKHEQYF
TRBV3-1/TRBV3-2,CASRSGVAGNNEQFF
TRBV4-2,CASSPITGSGNTIYF
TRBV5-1,CASSFEGYYEQYF
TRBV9,CASSVDFNYGYTF
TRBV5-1,CASNTGTFNEKLFF
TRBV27,CASSRGKNEQYF
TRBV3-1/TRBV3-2,CASSQGAGRNEAFF
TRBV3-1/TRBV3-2,CASSQVRAGPPLHF
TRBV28,CASGQIRYGYTF
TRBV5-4,CASSFNNEQFF
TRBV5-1,CASSLGPGSSYEQYF
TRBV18,CASSPNRAQPQHF
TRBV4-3,CASSRVAGGANEQFF
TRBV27,CASSLPPHEQYF
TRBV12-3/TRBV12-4,CASLLVGELFF
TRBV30,CAWSVVQGATNEKLFF
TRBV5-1,CASSLTGTVNTEAFF
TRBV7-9,CASSKDGYYNSPLHF
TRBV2,CASSDQGYPYEQYF
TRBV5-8,CASSRGQTSNTGELFF
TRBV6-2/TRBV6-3,CASSSWDSWNSPLHF
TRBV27,CASSTRGLAGRTLGEQYF
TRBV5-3,CARSLDPRLNTEAFF
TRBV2,CATTGGAFNQPQHF
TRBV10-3,CAISPGEGAPSVHETNYGYTF
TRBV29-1,CSAMDPIRNEQFF
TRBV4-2,CASSRMGSRGQETQYF
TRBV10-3,CAISDPRNEKLFF